Presented here are 22 T cell receptor beta chains from one specimen sequenced in a study of beta chain features in type 1 diabetes. The isolated RNA, all of it, was reverse transcribed, so expressed TCRB transcripts were what got sequenced. The table came from immunoSEQ multiplex PCR; TCRdb's copy has only in-frame clones and leaves some out. The table records hundreds of thousands of clones, about 15% of them present only once. The specimen sequenced was naive CD4+ T cells from blood. The receptors here all came from a man younger than 40 in good health.

The chain employs TRBV2 and TRBJ1-1; TRBD1 is a possible D gene (5 bases). V was cut by 3 bases and J by 3 bases, with 8 bases left in between. CDR1 and CDR2 (germline): SNHLY, FYNNEI. This CDR3 contains 13 residues. CDR3 bases: TGTGCCAGCAGTGACGGGGGAGACACTGAAGCTTTCTTT. It encodes CASSDGGDTEAFF. The whole variable domain, filled in from reference TRBV2 and TRBJ1-1, reads EPEVTQTPSHQVTQMGQEVILRCVPISNHLYFYWYRQILGQKVEFLVSFYNNEISEKSEIFDDQFSVERPDGSNFTLKIRSTKLEDSAMYFCASSDGGDTEAFFGQGTRLTVV.

This clone turned up a few times. The genes are TRBV5-6 and TRBJ2-7; 11 bases are shared with TRBD2. Germline-derived CDR1 and CDR2 are SGHDT and YYEEEE. This CDR3 spans 16 amino acids. Trimming took 4 bases from V and 2 from J; bases not matched to a gene: 8. The CDR3 nucleotides read TGTGCCAGCAGCGCCCTACTAGCGGGAGTGCCCTACGAGCAGTACGTC. It encodes CASSALLAGVPYEQYV.

In this sample, this clone turned up a few times. The V gene is TRBV29-1, the J gene TRBJ2-2, with 13 bases lining up with TRBD2. Germline CDR1 reads SQVTM; CDR2 reads ANQGSEA. The CDR3 totals 20 residues. With V trimmed by 6 bases and J by 0 bases, 16 bases remained unmatched. CDR3 loop: CSVLKLRLAGGGANTGELFF. CDR3 nucleotides: TGCAGCGTCCTTAAATTAAGACTAGCGGGAGGAGGCGCGAACACCGGGGAGCTGTTTTTT.

This clone was detected a few times. This chain links TRBV4-1 with TRBJ2-1; D unclear. The CDR3 is 14 amino acids. Trimming removed 4 bases at V and 6 bases at J, with 13 bases between. Germline V lookup: CDR1 MGHRA, CDR2 YSYEKL. CDR3 DNA: TGCGCCAGCAGCCCGGCAGTACTACCCAATGAGCAGTTCTTC. It codes for CASSPAVLPNEQFF.

This chain's CDR3 is CASKEPHTLNTEAFF. CDR3 coding DNA: TGCGCCAGCAAGGAACCTCACACTTTGAACACTGAAGCTTTCTTT. The J gene is TRBJ1-1, the V gene TRBV5-1; D is ambiguous. This CDR3 contains 15 residues. Germline CDR1 reads SGHRS; CDR2 reads YFSETQ. Trimming left V 6 bases short and J 0 bases short, with 15 bases between. Full variable domain (rest looked up from reference TRBV5-1 and TRBJ1-1): KAGVTQTPRYLIKTRGQQVTLSCSPISGHRSVSWYQQTPGQGLQFLFEYFSETQRNKGNFPGRFSGRQFSNSRSEMNVSTLELGDSALYLCASKEPHTLNTEAFFGQGTRLTVV.

This clone was seen a few times. The chain combines TRBV2 with TRBJ2-5; 7 bases are shared with TRBD2. V lost 9 bases to trimming and J lost 5 bases; unmatched junction nucleotides: 3. The CDR3 runs to 11 residues. CDR1 and CDR2 from the germline V gene are SNHLY and FYNNEI. The CDR3, as DNA: TGTGCCAGTGAACTAGCGGAGACCCAGTACTTC. The encoded protein is CASELAETQYF.

The chain employs TRBV7-9 and TRBJ2-1; TRBD1 agrees at 10 bases. J was trimmed by 8 bases and V by 5 bases; bases with no gene match: 9. CDR1 and CDR2 from the germline V gene are SEHNR and FQNEAQ (reference sequence). The CDR3 runs to 15 residues. CDR3 sequence reads: CASSHPAGTGDEQFF. CDR3 in DNA: TGTGCCAGCAGCCACCCCGCCGGGACAGGGGATGAGCAGTTCTTC.

The chain recombines TRBV4-2 with TRBJ2-5; 8 nucleotides agree with TRBD2. From germline, CDR1 is LGHNA and CDR2 YNFKEQ. Germline trimming cut 4 bases from V and 4 bases from J; bases unmatched to any gene: 11. The CDR3 loop spans 16 amino acids. The chain's CDR3 is CASSPRVGGAGETQYF. The CDR3 nucleotides read TGTGCCAGCAGCCCCCGAGTCGGGGGGGCGGGAGAGACCCAGTACTTC.

The V gene is TRBV11-2, the J gene TRBJ2-2, with D uncertain. CDR1 SGHAT and CDR2 FQNNGV come from the germline V gene. The CDR3 spans 16 residues. The V end was cut by 1 base, the J end by 4 bases, with 13 bases between. CDR3 nucleotides: TGTGCCAGCAGCTTAGCCAGATCTTCGAGCACCGGGGAGCTGTTTTTT. Protein sequence: CASSLARSSSTGELFF.

The chain recombines TRBV21-1 with TRBJ1-5; the DNA was not compared with TRBD1, the D call given in the table. TRBV21-1 is annotated as a pseudogene. This CDR3 is built from 15 residues. The DNA for the CDR3 is TGTGCCAGCAGCAAAGGGTCGTCAGGGGACCAGCCCCAGCATTTT. It translates to CASSKGSSGDQPQHF.

This rearrangement joins TRBV5-1 to TRBJ2-1; no firm D call. This CDR3 contains 14 residues. Deletions cut 0 bases from V and 5 bases from J, with 9 bases between. Germline CDR1 is SGHRS and CDR2 is YFSETQ. Here the CDR3 DNA reads TGCGCCAGCAGCTTGGCGGCGGCGAACAATGAGCAGTTCTTC. It specifies CASSLAAANNEQFF.

This clone has only a few counts. V and J are TRBV7-9 and TRBJ2-7, with D perhaps TRBD2 (5 bases). V lost 5 bases and J lost 0, with 17 bases in between. Germline CDR1 and CDR2: SEHNR and FQNEAQ (reference sequence). The CDR3 extends over 16 amino acids. CDR3 residues: CASSQIRLGSSYEQYF. In DNA form, the CDR3 reads TGTGCCAGCAGCCAAATCCGACTGGGGAGCTCCTACGAGCAGTACTTC.

The V and J genes are TRBV6-1 and TRBJ2-5, with no clear D. Germline V gene sequence: CDR1 MNHNS, CDR2 SASEGT. The CDR3 contains 17 residues. The ends were cut back, 1 base at V and 0 bases at J, with 15 bases in the middle. The CDR3 bases are TGTGCCAGCAGTGAAGAAGGCGGCAGCCTGTACCAAGAGACCCAGTACTTC. Amino acid sequence: CASSEEGGSLYQETQYF.

In its sample, this clone was seen a few times. The V call is TRBV7-2, the J call TRBJ2-7; D call uncertain. The CDR3 length is 12 residues. V was pared by 1 base and J by 6 bases, with 7 bases between. Germline-derived CDR1 and CDR2 are SGHTA and FQGNSA. The CDR3 sequence is CASSLEGGEQYV. CDR3 bases: TGTGCCAGCAGCTTAGAGGGTGGCGAGCAGTACGTC.

This clone occurred a few times. V and J are TRBV21-1 and TRBJ1-6. TRBV21-1 is given as a pseudogene. The CDR3 has 16 amino acids. The CDR3 loop is CASPRDCIREYSPLHF. The CDR3 DNA is TGTGCCAGCCCAAGGGACTGCATCCGGGAGTATTCACCCCTCCACTTT.

Only a few counts were recorded for this clone. The chain recombines TRBV18 with TRBJ2-5; tentative D call: TRBD2 (6 bases). The CDR3 totals 14 residues. The V gene's germline CDR1 is KGHSH and CDR2 LQKENI. Trimming took 5 bases from V and 4 from J, leaving 14 bases between them. DNA of the CDR3: TGTGCCAGCTCATCGAACAACGGGGGAGAGACCCAGTACTTC. It yields the protein CASSSNNGGETQYF.

The chain employs TRBV7-2 and TRBJ1-2; a weak D match, TRBD1 (6 bases). CDR3 size: 13 residues. Germline V gives CDR1 SGHTA, CDR2 FQGNSA. Trimming removed 3 bases at V and 5 bases at J, with 10 bases between. CDR3 in DNA: TGTGCCAGCAGCTTCACAGGGCCATATGGCTACACCTTC. Encoded protein: CASSFTGPYGYTF.

This clone was found a few times. The same CDR3 is also encoded by other DNA sequences in this sample. The gene calls are TRBV2 and TRBJ1-1; D uncertain. Trimming stripped 6 bases from V and 2 bases from J, with 7 bases between. The germline V gene encodes CDR1 SNHLY and CDR2 FYNNEI. The CDR3 is made up of 12 amino acids. In nucleotides, the CDR3 is TGTGCCAGCAGGGCCTTAAACACTGAAGCTTTCTTT. It translates to CASRALNTEAFF.

V and J are TRBV4-3 and TRBJ2-3; D is ambiguous. Germline V gene sequence: CDR1 LGHNA, CDR2 YSLEER. Trimming left V 1 base short and J 1 base short, with 9 bases between. This CDR3 has 15 residues. The CDR3 loop reads CASSQVPVGTDTQYF. In DNA, the CDR3 is TGCGCCAGCAGCCAAGTTCCGGTGGGCACAGATACGCAGTATTTT.

This clone was seen repeatedly, ten times or more. The chain uses TRBV30 and TRBJ1-3; D unresolved. CDR3 length equals 13 residues. CDR1 is GTSNPN and CDR2 is SVGIG in the germline V gene (reference sequence). V lost 2 bases and J lost 12, with 17 bases in between. The CDR3 region has the DNA TGTGCCTGGAGTAAACAGTCGGCGTTGGTCATATATTTT. Protein sequence: CAWSKQSALVIYF.

Remarks on this clone: Other nucleotide sequences in the sample specify the same CDR3. The chain couples TRBV7-9 to TRBJ2-2; no reliable D call. The germline V and J ends were trimmed by 3 bases and 1 base, with 6 bases remaining between them. The CDR3 contains 14 residues. The germline V gene has CDR1 SEHNR and CDR2 FQNEAQ (reference sequence). The CDR3 protein is CASSLGRNTGELFF. The CDR3 DNA is TGTGCCAGCAGCTTGGGCAGGAACACCGGGGAGCTGTTTTTT.

J is TRBJ2-5 and V is TRBV9, with 8 bases identical to TRBD1. The V and J ends lost 0 bases and 9 bases, in that order; junction bases with no gene match: 13. From germline, CDR1 is SGDLS and CDR2 YYNGEE. This CDR3 comprises 16 residues. The DNA of the CDR3 is TGTGCCAGCAGCGTAGTTGTCGTCCAGGGGGCAGCGGCCCAGTACTTC. Translated, it gives CASSVVVVQGAAAQYF.